The clone carrying this T cell receptor (beta chain) ranks as large. The antigen is unknown. This CDR3 has 13 residues. V lost 4 bases, J lost 4 bases, and 13 bases lay in between. Looked up from germline, CDR1 is DFQATT and CDR2 is SNEGSKA (reference sequence). Cultured CD4+ T cell DNA underwent sequencing with the Oncomine TCR Beta short-read assay. Each CDR3 protein is one row after TCRdb ran MiXCR on the PCR reads. This table holds about 16,000 distinct CDR3 sequences, around two fifths found once. These data belong to a study of vaccination and CD4 T cells after COVID-19. About the research overall: Nasal swab PCR showed SARS-CoV-2 in convalescent patients, several with mild and one with severe disease. Six male and four female convalescents took part, two of them Hispanic. At a median around 100 days (range 35 to 161) after diagnosis, post-COVID samples were drawn.

The sample's treatment: roughly 10-day PBMC culture with coronavirus spike peptide pools or control peptides (ViraFEST assay). The input for sequencing was CD4+ T cells from blood, cultured in vitro, taken after SARS-CoV-2 vaccination. The sequence came from a human donor who had recovered from COVID-19. This chain links TRBV20-1 with TRBJ1-2; unclear D gene. CDR3 protein: CSAINGSGYGYTF. The DNA of the CDR3 is TGCAGTGCTATAAACGGGTCAGGCTATGGCTACACCTTC.